The entry below gives a single T cell receptor beta chain sequence along with its context. This clone was detected only a few times. It has no known antigen specificity. One base away there is no much larger clone; base qualities are not given. The data are from a study of cytomegalovirus exposure and HLA in healthy donors (TCRdb year 2017). A note on the overall study: In an earlier analysis of several hundred of the donors, less than 350 Gb of sequence data and 117 million unique TCR beta sequences from about 180 million T cells were reported. An early release covering some 640 HLA-typed donors comprised approximately 290 gigabases of sequencing data and tens of millions of unique TCR sequences. Besides the first cohort of about 730 subjects, a separate validation cohort made up of 120 different subjects was used. A later analysis re-examined previously published TCR beta repertoires from 600 to 700 donors and added high-resolution HLA genotyping to investigate patterns of TCR occurrence. Typing coverage varied by locus: roughly 629-640 donors for A, B, C, DRB1 and DQB1; under 550 for DQA1; about 600 for DPA1; under 490 for DPB1. The genetic ancestry cluster associated with self-reported Caucasian donors included roughly 84% of the roughly 380 genotyped donors. Every repertoire in the discovery cohort had been generated on one and the same sequencing platform. High-throughput TCR immunosequencing, statistical association of individual TCRs with disease status, and machine learning were combined to predict cytomegalovirus infection status. Among some 400 genotyped donors of the cohort, an average of around 240,000 unique TCR beta nucleotide sequences were sequenced per donor, roughly 20% of them non-productive. In an earlier analysis of several hundred of the donors, high-throughput TCR beta sequencing was used to judge whether each TCR beta V gene segment behaved as functional or pseudogenic. The study aimed to test whether signatures of past pathogen exposure could be identified by cataloging public T cell receptors. Several DR-DQ haplotypes were handled as single units for association and clustering because linkage in the cohort was strong. The study used immunosequencing to profile the T cell repertoires of several hundred subjects and linked those repertoires to cytomegalovirus serostatus. Rather than using new phenotypic data, the later analysis identified candidate immune exposures from TCR beta sequences and from how often those sequences occurred across donors. Donor age, sex, ethnicity and CMV serostatus were collected together with the repertoire data. Class I and class II HLA loci were covered by the typing at four-digit resolution. Genome-wide SNP genotypes for about 55% of the 666 donors were used in a later genetic analysis, which treated that subset as a discovery cohort. Findings and caveats that apply to the study as a whole: HLA typing was unavailable for some donors at each locus, so association tests used only the typed subset. The cohort was sequenced for TCR beta chains only, and without alpha or paired-chain data the features that could be detected were limited. A later analysis found that HLA-associated TCR beta chains were more clonally expanded and had lower generation probabilities than equally common non-associated chains. A later analysis found that most CMV-associated TCR beta chains appeared HLA-restricted, with HLA associations seemingly driven largely by CMV exposure. A further reported finding was that TCR beta sequences accurately predicted the HLA-A and HLA-B alleles for most subjects in the first cohort. A later genetic analysis reported fewer N-insertions in productive TCRs among donors in an Asian-associated ancestry cluster than the roughly 700-donor mean. A group of highly shared sequence variants was considered likely to be a technical artifact of the sequencing pipeline. In the study, about 150 TCR beta chains were listed as associated with cytomegalovirus. Assigning TCR associations to individual alleles was difficult when HLA alleles, especially DR and DQ, strongly co-occurred. In a later analysis, the rate of TCR association differed among HLA loci, with DRB1 alleles having the most associated TCRs and HLA-C alleles having the fewest. The authors suggested that the approach could potentially be extended to other disease states and immunological phenotypes. Because counts were too low, approximately 18 rarely observed V segments, including chromosome 9 orphons, were excluded from the earlier analysis of 587 of the donors. CMV serostatus was the only immune exposure information available for the cohort. Correlated functional status among segregating V segments might reflect linkage disequilibrium, but an unknown experimental factor could not be ruled out. In a later analysis, several top co-occurrence clusters were reported to appear linked to parvovirus B19, influenza, CMV and Epstein-Barr virus. An association between a missense DCLRE1C variant and V-gene and J-gene trimming of TCR beta chains was found in a later genetic analysis and replicated in an independent cohort. In a later analysis, 16,951 TCR beta sequences were associated with specific HLA alleles at a false discovery rate of 0.05. Three of the identified cytomegalovirus-associated TCR beta chains were confirmed in vitro to be specific for cytomegalovirus antigens. The classifier was reported to diagnose cytomegalovirus status with high specificity and sensitivity in both the original and validation cohorts. An earlier analysis of approximately 590 of the donors showed that most TCR beta V segments appeared in productive rearrangements either about 87% or about 30% of the time, which broadly matched IMGT annotations. Sequencing depth was assumed to be roughly uniform across donors in the presence/absence analyses, though that assumption may not hold. Most TCR sequences were seen in very few donors, while some public TCRs were found in many individuals. Some IMGT-functional V segments, including TRBV6-2 and TRBV6-3, could not be told apart with the 87-base-pair reads, so those segments were excluded.

The CDR3 measures 14 amino acids from cysteine to phenylalanine. Left in the record is the CDR3 DNA by itself, 42 bases read in frame from the first base. As encoded in the germline V gene, CDR1 is SGHTA while CDR2 is FQGNSA. V is trimmed back by 5 bases and J by 7 bases, and the junction contains 11 bases that no gene match accounts for. The library was produced with the immunoSEQ multiplex PCR assay. For the multiplex PCR, a mixture combining 60 forward primers for TCR Vbeta segments and 13 reverse primers for TCR Jbeta segments was used. Amplification of the CDR3 region of rearranged TCR beta genes was performed with a multiplex PCR assay on genomic DNA. The amplified TCR beta libraries were sequenced on the Illumina HiSeq System as 87-base-pair reads. Processing in the source paper ran as follows. In a later analysis, around 80 million unique TCR beta chains were counted across the approximately 670 repertoires, and roughly 11 million of these chains were shared by at least two donors. To remove PCR and sequencing errors, raw reads were error-corrected and collapsed into unique sequences using a nearest-neighbor algorithm that merged closely related sequences. V, D and J gene segments were assigned by aligning CDR3 sequences to IMGT reference sequences. For a sequence to be retained, a match of at least six nucleotides to both a V gene segment and a J gene segment was required. A rearrangement counted as productive if the CDR3 had no stop codons and remained in frame with V and J, and every other rearrangement counted as non-productive. Following IMGT convention, CDR3 was defined as the stretch from the second conserved V-encoded cysteine to the conserved J-encoded phenylalanine. Sequences without an unambiguous match to a single V gene segment were excluded from the earlier analysis of 450 to 650 of the donors. In an earlier analysis of more than 500 of the donors, a V segment was called functional when productive rearrangements were above 56.7%, and segregating when the standard deviation between donors exceeded 5%. A statistical classification framework was developed to diagnose cytomegalovirus status using the catalog of TCR beta chain sequences. In a later analysis, V and J genes were assigned by comparing TCR nucleotide sequences against IMGT/GENE-DB human TR gene sequences. In a later analysis, CDR3 sequences and most-parsimonious VDJ recombination scenarios were assigned using the TCRdist pipeline. In a later analysis, every TCR beta chain was defined by the combination of its CDR3 amino acid sequence and its V-gene family, and reads without a unique V-gene family were dropped. As a way to deal with suspected cross-contamination and a sequencing artifact, a later analysis dropped 500 to 700 nucleotide sequences that were highly shared and had low generation probability. In a later analysis, a clonal expansion index for each public chain was calculated from normalized within-repertoire ranks of inferred template counts. A later analysis computed generation probabilities with a VDJ recombination model fitted to out-of-frame rearrangements, and checked the results against IGoR. Hypergeometric tests were used in a later analysis to score TCR-TCR, TCR-HLA and TCR-CMV co-occurrence, with a repertoire-size bias correction applied to the TCR pairs. False discovery rates were estimated in a later analysis by permuting HLA or CMV assignments 20 times. In a later analysis, co-occurring TCRs were grouped with DBSCAN, and TCRdist sequence similarity was added when clustering was performed within HLA-allele-positive subsets. For co-occurrence clustering, repertoires with fewer than 30,000 or more than 120,000 public chains were excluded, along with five or six repertoires with anomalous nucleotide sharing. Entries here come from immuneACCESS through TCRdb and include only in-frame sequences with V and J called. Some clones fail to appear in such tables; in the studies checked, an unresolved V gene covers under half of the shortfall, and the cause of the remainder is unknown. V and J calls and clone size come straight from that table; D and trimming were deduced from the DNA. This sample has some 110,000 clones in its table, and 70% to 80% of those were observed once. Roughly 1.2% of the sample belongs to the ten largest clones.

The cohort comprised more than 550 healthy bone marrow donors. At the time of sampling, all cohort members were nominally healthy, though unrecorded immune exposures were likely present. The donor tested CMV seronegative, placing the donor among the 352 seronegative members of the cohort. A peripheral blood sample was collected from each donor, and TCR beta sequencing was performed on peripheral blood mononuclear cells. The Qiagen DNeasy Blood Extraction Kit was used to extract genomic DNA from the blood cell samples. The TCR originated in a man aged 35 to 55 in good health and CMV-seronegative. The sequenced material came from PBMCs. This sequence uses TRBV7-2 and TRBJ2-7; 7 bases in the middle match TRBD1. Here the CDR3 is given as CASSLLGTEGEQYF. The sequence in DNA is TGTGCCAGCAGCCTCCTAGGGACAGAGGGGGAGCAGTACTTC. Outside the CDR3, residues come from the reference TRBV7-2 and TRBJ2-7 proteins, so the full variable domain is: GAGVSQSPSNKVTEKGKDVELRCDPISGHTALYWYRQSLGQGLEFLIYFQGNSAPDKSGLPSDRFSAERTGGSVSTLTIQRTQQEDSAVYLCASSLLGTEGEQYFGPGTRLTVT.